This record concerns one T cell receptor beta chain sequence. Its antigen is currently unknown. The researchers isolated CD4+ and CD8+ T cells from PBMCs by sorting. This sample is part of a study of CD8+ T cells in alopecia areata. Study conclusions and caveats: Patients shared TCRs less clearly than mice did, possibly for HLA-related reasons. Scalp repertoires also include resident alphabeta T cells from normal skin. More clonal than normal scalp was lesional scalp, particularly alopecia totalis/universalis.

The CDR3 totals 15 residues. Germline V gene sequence: CDR1 WSHSY, CDR2 SAAADI. Trimming took off 7 bases at V and 0 bases at J, with 16 bases between the two ends. In each case, RNA was isolated and then reverse transcribed into cDNA as the sequencing template. This table comes from immunoSEQ multiplex PCR, and its TCRdb copy is limited to in-frame clones, with some not included. Of roughly 120,000 clones listed, about 61% are singletons. The receptor was derived from a human donor in good health. J is TRBJ2-7 and V is TRBV10-2; no definite D call. Input material: CD4+ T cells sorted from blood. The CDR3 DNA is TGCGCCAGCAAAATGGGCGGTGGGGTCTCCTACGAGCAGTACTTC. It yields the protein CASKMGGGVSYEQYF.